This TCR beta chain appears in the sequencing data of a study of cytomegalovirus exposure and HLA in healthy donors. Study results and caveats: Further analysis was carried out later, and it showed several of the most significant clusters appearing linked to common viral pathogens. 87-base-pair reads could not separate some V segments, including TRBV6-2 and TRBV6-3.

Both 60 Vbeta primers and 13 Jbeta primers went into the PCR. Here immunoSEQ multiplex PCR was the method, and the copy in TCRdb shows in-frame clones only, minus some. This sample has around 180,000 clones, with more than 60% found just once. Donors consisted of healthy bone marrow donors. This CDR3 has 14 amino acids. Trimming cost V 5 bases and J 6 bases, with 16 bases left between them. Germline CDR1 is MNHEY and CDR2 is SVGAGI. In its sample, this clone ranks as medium-sized. The antigen remains undetermined. Other nucleotide sequences in the sample specify the same CDR3. The sample comprised PBMCs. This sequence was found in a woman aged 25 to 39 in good health and CMV-seropositive. The gene calls are TRBV6-5 and TRBJ1-1; D unresolved. CDR3 protein: CASSVSGPWAEAFF. CDR3 bases: TGTGCCAGCAGTGTATCAGGCCCCTGGGCTGAAGCTTTCTTT.